The text below deals with one TCR beta chain. Its specific antigen is unknown. No per-base quality is available; no much larger clone lies one base away. Hyperthyroidism patients were newly diagnosed, with disease duration under 2 months, and aged 18 to 65 years. Any patient with an uncontrolled infection, another autoimmune disease, pregnancy or lactation was excluded. Diagnoses were based on clinical symptoms, serum thyroxine and TRAb, thyroid ultrasound and orbital computed tomography. For progressor patients, blood was drawn at the first diagnosis of hyperthyroidism, before any ophthalmopathy symptoms had appeared. PBMCs were separated from over 9 ml of fresh peripheral blood using Ficoll-Paque density gradient centrifugation. Patients classed as progressors first received a Graves' hyperthyroidism diagnosis and then went on to develop ophthalmopathy during follow-up. Total RNA was extracted using Trizol reagent, and RNA quality was assessed on an Agilent 2100 Bioanalyzer.

V sheds 3 bases and J sheds 7 bases, leaving 13 bases between their ends. For CDR1 and CDR2, the germline V gene lists SNHLY and FYNNEI. Inclusive of the bounding cysteine and phenylalanine, the CDR3 is 14 residues long. Here the CDR3 DNA is all that survives: 42 bases in frame from base 1. This entry is derived from a study of T cells in Graves' hyperthyroidism and ophthalmopathy (dated by TCRdb to between 2019 and 2020). Background on the whole study: Peripheral blood samples were taken at the time of initial diagnosis, prior to any treatment. Prospective prediction of ophthalmopathy was tested in an independent validation cohort of 18 to 20 hyperthyroidism patients and 17 patients who later progressed to ophthalmopathy. After sampling, hyperthyroidism patients received methimazole starting at 30 mg daily, and ophthalmopathy patients received high-dose intravenous methylprednisolone. The paper describes TCR Vbeta CDR3 sequencing of 135 peripheral blood samples, made up of some 40 ophthalmopathy patients, approximately 76 hyperthyroidism patients and 17 progressor patients. A discovery cohort of 95 to 100 patients, about 43 with Graves' ophthalmopathy and approximately 55 with stable Graves' hyperthyroidism, was used to find distinguishing TCR V-J signatures. Thyroid tissue and blood T-cell repertoires from six Graves' hyperthyroidism patients were also compared in the study. The roughly 91 discovery patients were randomly divided into training and test sets at a 7:3 ratio.

Study-wide conclusions, independent of this receptor: A 13 V-J signature model separated ophthalmopathy from stable hyperthyroidism, with about 88% sensitivity and 81.08% specificity in cross-validation and 80%/75% in testing. In validation, the model predicted progression to ophthalmopathy a median of around 6.5 months before onset, with about 64% sensitivity and 72.22% specificity. No statistical method was used to fix the sample size in advance, and group allocation was not hidden from the investigators. Most expanded thyroid clonotypes (frequency above 0.001) were also detected in blood, a finding suggesting that blood repertoires may reflect thyroid immune responses.

Amplification of TCR beta CDR3 regions was carried out from RNA transcripts. For the first round of RT-PCR on the TCR CDR3, the HTBI primer set was used together with the Qiagen OneStep RT-PCR kit. The libraries were constructed in a second round of multiplex PCR and then size-selected and purified. The libraries were sequenced on an Illumina HiSeq2000 using paired-end 100 bp reads. The original pipeline was this. SOAPnuke was used to process the raw data, with reads discarded if the reads contained adapters or uncalled bases, had a mean Phred below 15, or lacked an exact constant-primer or identifier match. COPE v1.2.5 was used to merge high-quality paired reads, and clonotypes were defined as unique nucleotide sequences. MiTCR v1.1 was used to align the clonotypes against IMGT TRBV, TRBD and TRBJ reference segments. The analysis was restricted to V-J combinations with a frequency above 0.0001, which together covered around 99% of the repertoires. The TCS score was defined as the ratio of F50 (clonal expansion) to E x V (chaos), calculated using BLOSUM62-based TCRdist between CDR3 peptides within each V-J. Welch's t-statistics and random forest reduced around 510 V-J features to under 15, which were used in a naive Bayes classifier (R e1071). The public reads were quality trimmed at Q25 with fastp and then assembled into clones with MiXCR by TCRdb, keeping productive beta chains. Entries that share a CDR3 protein sequence are merged under the most common genes and DNA. The V and J calls were determined by TCRdb, not by the authors. The sample table lists some 600,000 distinct CDR3 sequences, about 15% of them with a count of one. Of the sample, 5.5% to 7.5% falls within the top ten clones.

This TCR derives from a woman aged 30 to 39 with Graves' hyperthyroidism that later progressed to Graves' ophthalmopathy. Sequenced sample: blood. In this chain, TRBV2 is recombined with TRBJ2-1; the best D guess is TRBD1, with 5 bases matching. The nucleotide sequence is given as TGTGCCAGCAGTGAGACAGAAGGATCGAATGAGCAGTTCTTC. It translates to CASSETEGSNEQFF.